The text below deals with one T cell receptor (beta chain). Using immunoSEQ multiplex PCR, the repertoire was profiled, and TCRdb retains in-frame clones only, with some absent. This sample has about 82,000 clones, with 94% found just once. The sample belongs to a study of technical replicates of blood from several donors. CDR3 length: 17 amino acids. Germline V gene sequence: CDR1 LNHDA, CDR2 SQIVND (reference sequence). V dropped 10 bases and J dropped 0; count of bases not matched to a gene: 15. Material: T cells isolated from PBMCs. J is TRBJ2-7 and V is TRBV19, with 10 bases aligning to TRBD2. The TCR comes from a human donor in good health. CDR3 in DNA: TGTGCCACTGGGAGGGCTAGCGGGAGCCAATCCTCCTACGAGCAGTACTTC. It encodes CATGRASGSQSSYEQYF.